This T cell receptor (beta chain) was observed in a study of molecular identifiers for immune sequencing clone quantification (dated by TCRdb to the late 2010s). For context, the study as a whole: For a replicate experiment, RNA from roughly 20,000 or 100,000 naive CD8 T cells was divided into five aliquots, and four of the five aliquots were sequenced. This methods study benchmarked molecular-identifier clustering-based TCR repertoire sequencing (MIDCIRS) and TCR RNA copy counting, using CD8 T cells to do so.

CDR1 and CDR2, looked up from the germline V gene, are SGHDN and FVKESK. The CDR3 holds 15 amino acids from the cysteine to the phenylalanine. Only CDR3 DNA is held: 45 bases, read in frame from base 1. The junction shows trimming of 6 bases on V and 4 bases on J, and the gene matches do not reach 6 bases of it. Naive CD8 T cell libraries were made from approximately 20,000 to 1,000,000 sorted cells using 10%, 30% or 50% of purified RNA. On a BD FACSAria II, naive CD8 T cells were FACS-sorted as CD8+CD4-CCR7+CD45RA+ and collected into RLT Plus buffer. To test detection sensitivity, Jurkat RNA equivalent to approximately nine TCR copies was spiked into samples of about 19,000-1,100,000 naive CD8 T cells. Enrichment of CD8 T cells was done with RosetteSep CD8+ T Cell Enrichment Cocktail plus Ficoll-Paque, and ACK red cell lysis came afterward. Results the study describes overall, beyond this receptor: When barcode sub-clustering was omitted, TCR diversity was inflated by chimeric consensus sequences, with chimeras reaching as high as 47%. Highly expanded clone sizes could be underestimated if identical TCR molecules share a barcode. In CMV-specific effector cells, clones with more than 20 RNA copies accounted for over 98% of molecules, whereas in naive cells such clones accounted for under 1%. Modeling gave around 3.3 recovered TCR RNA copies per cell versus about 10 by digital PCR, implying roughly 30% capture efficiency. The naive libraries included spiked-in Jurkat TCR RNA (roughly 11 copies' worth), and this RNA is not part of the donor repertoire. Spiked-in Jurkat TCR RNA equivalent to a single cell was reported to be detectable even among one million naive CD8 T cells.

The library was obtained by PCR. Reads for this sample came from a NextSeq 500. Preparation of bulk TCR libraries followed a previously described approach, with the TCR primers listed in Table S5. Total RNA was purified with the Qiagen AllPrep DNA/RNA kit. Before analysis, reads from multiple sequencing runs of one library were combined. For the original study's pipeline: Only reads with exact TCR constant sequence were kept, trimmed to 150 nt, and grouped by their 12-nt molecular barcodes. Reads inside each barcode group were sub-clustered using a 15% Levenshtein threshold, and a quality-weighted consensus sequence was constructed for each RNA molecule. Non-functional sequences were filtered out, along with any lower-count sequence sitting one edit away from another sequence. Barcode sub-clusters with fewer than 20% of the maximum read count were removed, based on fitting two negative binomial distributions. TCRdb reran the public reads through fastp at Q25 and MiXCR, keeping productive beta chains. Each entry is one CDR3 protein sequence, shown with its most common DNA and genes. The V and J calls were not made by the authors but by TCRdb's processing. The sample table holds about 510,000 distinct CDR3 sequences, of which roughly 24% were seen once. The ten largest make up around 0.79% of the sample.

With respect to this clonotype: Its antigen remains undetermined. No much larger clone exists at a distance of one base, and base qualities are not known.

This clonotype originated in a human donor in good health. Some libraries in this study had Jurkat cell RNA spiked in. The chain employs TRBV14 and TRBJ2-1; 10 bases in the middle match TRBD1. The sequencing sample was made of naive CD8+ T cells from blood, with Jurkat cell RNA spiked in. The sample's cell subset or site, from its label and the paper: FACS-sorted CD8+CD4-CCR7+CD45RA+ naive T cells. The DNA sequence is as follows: TGTGCCAGCAGTATTGCGGGACAGGGGTACAATGAGCAGTTCTTC. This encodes CASSIAGQGYNEQFF. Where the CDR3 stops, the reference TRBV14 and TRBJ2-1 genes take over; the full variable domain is EAGVTQFPSHSVIEKGQTVTLRCDPISGHDNLYWYRRVMGKEIKFLLHFVKESKQDESGMPNNRFLAERTGGTYSTLKVQPAELEDSGVYFCASSIAGQGYNEQFFGPGTRLTVL.